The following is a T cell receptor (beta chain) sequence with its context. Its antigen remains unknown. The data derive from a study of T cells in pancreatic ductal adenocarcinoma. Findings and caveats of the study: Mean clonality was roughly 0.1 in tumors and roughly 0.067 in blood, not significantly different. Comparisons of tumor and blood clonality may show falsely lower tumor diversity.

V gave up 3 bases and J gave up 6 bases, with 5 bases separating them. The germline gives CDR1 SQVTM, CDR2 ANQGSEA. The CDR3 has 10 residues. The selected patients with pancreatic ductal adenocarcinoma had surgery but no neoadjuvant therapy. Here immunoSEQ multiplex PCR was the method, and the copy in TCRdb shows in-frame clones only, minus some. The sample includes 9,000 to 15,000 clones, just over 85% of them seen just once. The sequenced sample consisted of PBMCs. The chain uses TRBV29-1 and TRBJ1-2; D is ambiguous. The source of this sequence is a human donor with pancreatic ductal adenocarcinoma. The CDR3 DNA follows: TGCAGCGTTGATCAGAATGGCTACACCTTC. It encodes CSVDQNGYTF.